The rows below give T cell receptor beta chains drawn from one sample of a study of early T cells in non-severe SARS-CoV-2 infection. MiXCR, run by TCRdb on the 5' RACE reads, gives a single entry per CDR3 protein. Of about 60,000 distinct CDR3 sequences in the sample, roughly a fifth were seen once. The sample was whole blood, taken at baseline. Source of these receptors: an adult who was a healthcare worker with PCR-confirmed SARS-CoV-2 infection or an uninfected control (not recorded which). Both conserved end residues are part of each CDR3. A D gene is named only where the DNA matches it firmly. Clone size is given for some rows only: seen once, a few or many times, or a class if the clone is expanded.

v_call,clone_size,j_call,d_call,cdr3_aa,cdr3_nt
TRBV3-1,-,TRBJ2-1,TRBD2,CASSPSRLAGEQFF,TGTGCCAGCAGCCCATCGAGACTAGCGGGTGAGCAGTTCTTC
TRBV5-4,few,TRBJ2-3,-,CASSQGLPDVDTQYF,TGTGCCAGCAGCCAAGGGCTCCCCGATGTAGATACGCAGTATTTT
TRBV20-1,few,TRBJ1-6,TRBD1,CSAPTGSDSPLHF,TGCAGTGCTCCGACAGGGAGTGATTCACCCCTCCACTTT
TRBV19,few,TRBJ2-7,-,CASSIGPSYEQYF,TGTGCCAGTAGTATAGGGCCCTCCTACGAGCAGTACTTC
TRBV11-2,many,TRBJ2-7,TRBD2,CASSLSGGSYEQYF,TGTGCCAGCAGCTTAAGCGGGGGGAGCTACGAGCAGTACTTC
TRBV14,-,TRBJ1-1,-,CASSQARSTEAFF,TGTGCCAGCAGCCAAGCCCGATCCACTGAAGCTTTCTTT
TRBV10-3,few,TRBJ1-6,-,CAISEGVGNSPLHF,TGTGCCATCAGTGAGGGGGTAGGCAATTCACCCCTCCACTTT
TRBV5-1,-,TRBJ1-1,TRBD1,CASSLRGRRTEAFF,TGCGCCAGCAGCTTGAGGGGGCGGAGGACTGAAGCTTTCTTT
TRBV12-3/TRBV12-4,few,TRBJ2-7,TRBD1,CASSRTGYNEQYF,TGTGCCAGCAGCCGGACAGGGTATAACGAGCAGTACTTC
TRBV7-9,-,TRBJ2-1,-,CASSFLQHNEQFF,TGTGCCAGCAGCTTTCTCCAGCACAATGAGCAGTTCTTC
TRBV7-8,few,TRBJ1-1,-,CASSLARMGGNTEAFF,TGTGCCAGCAGCTTAGCGCGAATGGGGGGGAACACTGAAGCTTTCTTT
TRBV20-1,-,TRBJ1-1,-,CSAPYYEGLGEAFF,TGCAGTGCACCTTACTATGAGGGGCTTGGTGAAGCTTTCTTT
TRBV2,few,TRBJ2-5,-,CASKGEGETQYF,TGTGCCAGCAAGGGGGAAGGAGAGACCCAGTACTTC
TRBV7-9,few,TRBJ1-1,-,CASARINTEAFF,TGTGCCAGCGCAAGGATAAACACTGAAGCTTTCTTT
TRBV4-1,few,TRBJ1-1,-,CASSQEGPPGVDVEAFF,TGCGCCAGCAGCCAAGAGGGACCGCCAGGTGTAGACGTTGAAGCTTTCTTT